The 2 T cell receptor beta chains in this list originate from one sample, sequenced in a study of OX40 agonist ivuxolimab in advanced cancers. Produced via immunoSEQ multiplex PCR; TCRdb's table is partial and in-frame only. The table records approximately 65,000 clones, about 92% of them present only once. The specimen was CD4+ or CD8+ T cells sorted from blood, collected in a trial of the OX40 agonist ivuxolimab. These receptors were obtained from an adult with an advanced solid tumor such as melanoma, head and neck, liver or kidney cancer.

The gene calls are TRBV5-8 and TRBJ2-1, with 7 bases aligning to TRBD1. Trimming took 0 bases from V and 4 from J; bases not matched to a gene: 10. This CDR3 comprises 17 residues. Germline values: CDR1 SGHTS, CDR2 YDEGEE. The CDR3 nucleotides read TGTGCCAGCAGCTTGGCCCTGGGGTCAGGGGGTTACAATGAGCAGTTCTTC. The encoded protein is CASSLALGSGGYNEQFF. The full variable domain, with the rest looked up from reference TRBV5-8 and TRBJ2-1, is EAGVTQSPTHLIKTRGQQATLRCSPISGHTSVYWYQQALGLGLQFLLWYDEGEERNRGNFPPRFSGRQFPNYSSELNVNALELEDSALYLCASSLALGSGGYNEQFFGPGTRLTVL.

This clone was picked up one time. This sequence joins TRBV2 and TRBJ2-5; no firm D call. The germline V and J ends were trimmed by 1 base and 4 bases, with 1 base remaining between them. Looked up from germline, CDR1 is SNHLY and CDR2 is FYNNEI. The CDR3 is 11 residues long. The CDR3 nucleotides are TGTGCCAGCAGTGAAGGAGAGACCCAGTACTTC. Protein sequence: CASSEGETQYF.